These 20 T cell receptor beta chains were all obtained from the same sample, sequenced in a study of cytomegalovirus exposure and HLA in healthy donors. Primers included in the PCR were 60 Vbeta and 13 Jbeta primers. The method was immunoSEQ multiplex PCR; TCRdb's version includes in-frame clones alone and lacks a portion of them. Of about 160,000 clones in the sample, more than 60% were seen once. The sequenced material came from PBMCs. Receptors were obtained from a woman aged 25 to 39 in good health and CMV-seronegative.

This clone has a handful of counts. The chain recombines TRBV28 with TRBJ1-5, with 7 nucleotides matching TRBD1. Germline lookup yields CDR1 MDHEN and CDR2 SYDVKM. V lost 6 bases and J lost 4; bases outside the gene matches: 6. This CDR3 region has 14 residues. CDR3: CASSGTATNQPQHF. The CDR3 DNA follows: TGTGCCAGCAGCGGGACAGCAACTAATCAGCCCCAGCATTTT.

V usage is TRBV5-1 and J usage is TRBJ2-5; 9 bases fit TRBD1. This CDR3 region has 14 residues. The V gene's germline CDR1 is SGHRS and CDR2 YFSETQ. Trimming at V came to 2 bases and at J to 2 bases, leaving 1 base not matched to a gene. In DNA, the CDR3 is TGCGCCAGCAGCTTCGGGACAGGGCAAGAGACCCAGTACTTC. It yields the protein CASSFGTGQETQYF. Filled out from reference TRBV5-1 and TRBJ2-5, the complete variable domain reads KAGVTQTPRYLIKTRGQQVTLSCSPISGHRSVSWYQQTPGQGLQFLFEYFSETQRNKGNFPGRFSGRQFSNSRSEMNVSTLELGDSALYLCASSFGTGQETQYFGPGTRLLVL.

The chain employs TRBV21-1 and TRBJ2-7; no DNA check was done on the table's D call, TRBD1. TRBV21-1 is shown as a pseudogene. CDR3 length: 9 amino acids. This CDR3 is CASPSSQDF. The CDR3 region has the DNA TGTGCCAGCCCCTCTTCCCAGGACTTC.

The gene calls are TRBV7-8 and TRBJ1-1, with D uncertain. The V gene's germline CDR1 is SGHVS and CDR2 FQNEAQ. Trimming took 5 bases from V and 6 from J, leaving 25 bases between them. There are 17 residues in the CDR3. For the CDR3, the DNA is TGTGCCAGCAGCCACCGCCCCGCGGGCTCTTCCTTCGCTGAAGCTTTCTTT. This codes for CASSHRPAGSSFAEAFF.

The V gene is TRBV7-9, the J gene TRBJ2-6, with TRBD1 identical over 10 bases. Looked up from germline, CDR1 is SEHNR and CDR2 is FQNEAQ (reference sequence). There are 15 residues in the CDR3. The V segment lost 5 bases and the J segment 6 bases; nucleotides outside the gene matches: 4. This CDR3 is CASSGTGAVANVLTF. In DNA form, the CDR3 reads TGTGCCAGCAGCGGGACAGGGGCGGTGGCCAACGTCCTGACTTTC.

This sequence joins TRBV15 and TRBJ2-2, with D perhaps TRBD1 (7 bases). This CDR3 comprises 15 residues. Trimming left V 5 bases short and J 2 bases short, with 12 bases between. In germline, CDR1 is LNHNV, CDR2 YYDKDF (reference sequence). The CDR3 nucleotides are TGTGCCACCAGCGGCGGGACAGTCAACACCGGGGAGCTGTTTTTT. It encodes CATSGGTVNTGELFF. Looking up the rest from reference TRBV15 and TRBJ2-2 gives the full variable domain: DAMVIQNPRYQVTQFGKPVTLSCSQTLNHNVMYWYQQKSSQAPKLLFHYYDKDFNNEADTPDNFQSRRPNTSFCFLDIRSPGLGDTAMYLCATSGGTVNTGELFFGEGSRLTVL.

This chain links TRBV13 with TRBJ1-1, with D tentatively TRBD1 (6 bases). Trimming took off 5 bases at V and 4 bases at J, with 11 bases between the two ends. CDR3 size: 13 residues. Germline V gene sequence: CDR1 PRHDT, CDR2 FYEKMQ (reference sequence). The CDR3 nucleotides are TGTGCCAGCAGCCAGGGGTATGGCACTGAAGCTTTCTTT. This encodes CASSQGYGTEAFF.

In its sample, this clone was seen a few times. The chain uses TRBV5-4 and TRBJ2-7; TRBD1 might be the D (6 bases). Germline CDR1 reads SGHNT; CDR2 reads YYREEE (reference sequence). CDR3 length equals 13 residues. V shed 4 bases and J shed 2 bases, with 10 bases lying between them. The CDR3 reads CASSPRGTYEQYF. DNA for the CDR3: TGTGCCAGCAGCCCCAGGGGCACCTACGAGCAGTACTTC.

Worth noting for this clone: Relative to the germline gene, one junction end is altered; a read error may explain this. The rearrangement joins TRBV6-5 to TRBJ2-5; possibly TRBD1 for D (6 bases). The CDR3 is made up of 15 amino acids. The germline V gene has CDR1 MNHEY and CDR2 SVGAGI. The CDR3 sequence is CASRPPGEPQGTQYF. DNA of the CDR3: TGTGCCAGCCGGCCCCCAGGGGAGCCCCAAGGGACCCAGTACTTC.

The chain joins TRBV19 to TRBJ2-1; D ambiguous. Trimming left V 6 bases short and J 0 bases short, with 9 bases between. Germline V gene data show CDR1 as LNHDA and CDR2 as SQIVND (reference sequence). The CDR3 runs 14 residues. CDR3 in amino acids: CASSAASSYNEQFF. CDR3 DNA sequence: TGTGCCAGTAGCGCAGCGAGCTCCTACAATGAGCAGTTCTTC.

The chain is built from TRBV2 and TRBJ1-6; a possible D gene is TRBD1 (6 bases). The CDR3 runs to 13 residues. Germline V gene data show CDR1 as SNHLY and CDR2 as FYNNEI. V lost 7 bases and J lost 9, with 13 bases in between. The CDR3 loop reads CASKPGGASPLHF. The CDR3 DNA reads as TGTGCCAGCAAACCGGGGGGGGCTTCACCCCTCCACTTT.

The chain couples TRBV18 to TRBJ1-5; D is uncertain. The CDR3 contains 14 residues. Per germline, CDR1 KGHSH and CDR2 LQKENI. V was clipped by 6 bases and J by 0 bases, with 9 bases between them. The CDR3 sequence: CASSPGGSNQPQHF. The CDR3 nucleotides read TGTGCCAGCTCCCCGGGAGGTAGCAATCAGCCCCAGCATTTT.

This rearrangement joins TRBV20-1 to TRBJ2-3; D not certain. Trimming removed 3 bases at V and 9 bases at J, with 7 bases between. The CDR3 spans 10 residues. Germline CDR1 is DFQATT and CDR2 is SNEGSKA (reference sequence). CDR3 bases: TGCAGTGCTAGTGTAGAAACGCAGTATTTT. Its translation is CSASVETQYF.

CDR3 amino acids: CASSRESVLNTGELFF. The CDR3 DNA reads TGCGCCAGCAGCAGAGAATCTGTGTTGAACACCGGGGAGCTGTTTTTT. The chain combines TRBV5-1 with TRBJ2-2; D not certain. The CDR3 runs to 16 residues. V lost 4 bases to trimming and J lost 1 base, with 14 bases between them. Germline V gives CDR1 SGHRS, CDR2 YFSETQ.

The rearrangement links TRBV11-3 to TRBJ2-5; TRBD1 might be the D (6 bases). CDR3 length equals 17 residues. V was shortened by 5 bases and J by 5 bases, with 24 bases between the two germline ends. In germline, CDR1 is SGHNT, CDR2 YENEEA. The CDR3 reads CASSQRGQGTGRETQYF. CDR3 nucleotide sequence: TGTGCCAGCAGCCAGAGGGGCCAGGGGACCGGTCGGGAGACCCAGTACTTC.

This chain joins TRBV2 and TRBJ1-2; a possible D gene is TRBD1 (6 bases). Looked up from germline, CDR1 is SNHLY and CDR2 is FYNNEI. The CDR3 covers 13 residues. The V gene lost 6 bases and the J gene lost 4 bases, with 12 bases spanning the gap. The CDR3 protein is CASRGQLIYGYTF. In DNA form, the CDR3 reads TGTGCCAGCAGAGGACAGCTGATCTATGGCTACACCTTC. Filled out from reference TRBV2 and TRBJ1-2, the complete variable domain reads EPEVTQTPSHQVTQMGQEVILRCVPISNHLYFYWYRQILGQKVEFLVSFYNNEISEKSEIFDDQFSVERPDGSNFTLKIRSTKLEDSAMYFCASRGQLIYGYTFGSGTRLTVV.

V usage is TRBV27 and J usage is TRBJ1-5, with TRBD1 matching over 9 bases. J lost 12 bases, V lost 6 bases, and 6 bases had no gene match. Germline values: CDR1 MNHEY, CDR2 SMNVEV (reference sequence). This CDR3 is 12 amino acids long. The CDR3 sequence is CASRIGTGRQHF. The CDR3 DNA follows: TGTGCCAGCAGAATCGGGACAGGGCGCCAGCATTTT.

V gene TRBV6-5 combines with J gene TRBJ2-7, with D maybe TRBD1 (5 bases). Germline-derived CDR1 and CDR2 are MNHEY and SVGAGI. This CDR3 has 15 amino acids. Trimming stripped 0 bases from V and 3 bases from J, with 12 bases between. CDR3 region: CASSYSVAGFYEQYF. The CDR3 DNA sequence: TGTGCCAGCAGTTACTCCGTCGCAGGGTTCTACGAGCAGTACTTC.

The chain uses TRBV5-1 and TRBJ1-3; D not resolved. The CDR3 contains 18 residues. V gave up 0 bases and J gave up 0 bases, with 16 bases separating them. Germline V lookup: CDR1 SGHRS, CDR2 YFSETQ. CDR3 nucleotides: TGCGCCAGCAGCTTGGGAGTGGGAGGCAGCCTCTCTGGAAACACCATATATTTT. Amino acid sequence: CASSLGVGGSLSGNTIYF.

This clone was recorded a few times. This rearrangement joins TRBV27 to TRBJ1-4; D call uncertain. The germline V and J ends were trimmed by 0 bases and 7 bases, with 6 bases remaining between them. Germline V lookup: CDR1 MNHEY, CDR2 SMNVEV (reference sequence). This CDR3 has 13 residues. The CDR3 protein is CASSLSSFEKLFF. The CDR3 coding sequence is TGTGCCAGCAGTTTATCTTCGTTTGAAAAACTGTTTTTT.